The present entry profiles one T cell receptor (beta chain) with its context. In its sample, this clonotype was seen a few times. Its antigen is currently not known. No clone much larger than this one lies a single base away; base qualities are absent. Library creation used RT-PCR. TCRdb names NextSeq 550 as the instrument used. TCRdb took the public reads, trimmed them with fastp at Q25, ran MiXCR for clone calling and kept in-frame beta chains. Rows matching on CDR3 protein sequence are summarized as one entry with the most common DNA and genes. The sample records about 2,200 distinct CDR3 sequences, about 30% of which are singletons. Together, the top ten hold 16% of the sample. Relative to germline, V is missing 0 bases and J is missing 8 bases, with 3 bases of the junction outside any gene match. Reading from cysteine to phenylalanine, the CDR3 counts 15 amino acids. The entry retains the CDR3 DNA only, 45 bases that are in frame from base 1. In the germline V gene (reference sequence), CDR1 corresponds to SGHNT and CDR2 to YYREEE.

This record belongs to a study of patients and donors after allogeneic stem cell transplantation (dated by TCRdb to the early 2020s). The origin of this receptor is a human donor who was either an allogeneic HSCT recipient or a stem cell or donor lymphocyte infusion donor (not recorded which). It is not recorded whose cells these are; they may come from a transplant donor. The sequencing sample was made of blood, either unsorted or a sorted T cell fraction (not recorded which). Recombination joined TRBV5-4 with TRBJ2-3, with 13 junctional bases fitting TRBD2. The nucleotides are TGTGCCAGCAGCTTGGCCGGACTAGCGGGAGTTACGCAGTATTTT. Translated, it reads CASSLAGLAGVTQYF.